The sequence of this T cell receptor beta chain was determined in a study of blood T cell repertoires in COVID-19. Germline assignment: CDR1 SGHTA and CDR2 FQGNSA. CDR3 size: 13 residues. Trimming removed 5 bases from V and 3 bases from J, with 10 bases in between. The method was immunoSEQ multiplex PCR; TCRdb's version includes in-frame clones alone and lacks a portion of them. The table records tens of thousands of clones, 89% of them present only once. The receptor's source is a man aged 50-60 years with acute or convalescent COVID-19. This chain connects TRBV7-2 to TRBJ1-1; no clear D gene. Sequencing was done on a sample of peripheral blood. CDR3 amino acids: CASSPNRYTEAFF. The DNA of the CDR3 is TGTGCCAGCAGCCCCAACAGATACACTGAAGCTTTCTTT.